This T cell receptor (beta chain) was captured in a study of blood T cell repertoires in COVID-19. Study in general: Samples taken during acute and convalescent COVID-19 were collected in the United States, Italy and Spain.

Germline CDR1 SGHRS, CDR2 YFSETQ. This CDR3 is built from 15 residues. J gave up 6 bases and V 4 bases, and 7 bases lay outside the gene matches. Original processing methods: Estimated nucleated cell counts came from reference gene primer amplification. The data were produced by immunoSEQ multiplex PCR, yet TCRdb's version contains in-frame clones alone and is incomplete. That table is the source of V, J and clone size, and D and trimming were worked out from the DNA. The table includes about 130,000 clones, around 88% detected once. The sequence derives from a man in his sixties with COVID-19, enrolled during active disease. Sequenced input: peripheral blood. The V gene is TRBV5-1, the J gene TRBJ2-3; 11 nucleotides line up with TRBD1. Written as DNA, the CDR3 is TGCGCCAGCAGCCGTGACCGGGACAGGGGGGATACGCAGTATTTT. Amino acid sequence: CASSRDRDRGDTQYF.